These T cell receptor beta chains were read from a single sample in a study of T cells in Graves' hyperthyroidism and ophthalmopathy. TCRdb re-derived calls from the multiplex PCR reads in MiXCR, one entry per CDR3 protein. The data show 550,000 to 700,000 distinct CDR3 sequences, about 43% seen once. Sequencing was done on a sample of peripheral blood or thyroid tissue (not recorded which). The receptors originated from an adult woman with Graves' disease, either hyperthyroidism or ophthalmopathy (not recorded which). CDR3s include the opening cysteine and the closing phenylalanine or tryptophan. The D gene is left open where the match is weak. Size is omitted from some rows. Given values are once, few, many or a class for expanded clones.

NA	TRBV24-1	once	TRBJ2-5	CAQRGETQYF	TGTGCACAGAGGGGAGAGACCCAGTACTTC
TRBD1	TRBV7-9	few	TRBJ1-2	CATTDGTGIGGYTF	TGTGCCACCACCGACGGGACAGGGATTGGCGGCTACACCTTC
TRBD1	TRBV5-8	NA	TRBJ2-7	CASSVGTGVVHEQYF	TGTGCCAGCAGCGTCGGGACAGGGGTTGTCCACGAGCAGTACTTC
NA	TRBV7-8	many	TRBJ1-1	CASSLAGAGEAFF	TGTGCCAGCAGCTTAGCTGGAGCGGGAGAGGCTTTCTTT
TRBD2	TRBV5-1	many	TRBJ2-5	CASSLAVSASGQETQYF	TGCGCCAGCAGCTTGGCCGTGTCTGCTAGCGGCCAAGAGACCCAGTACTTC
NA	TRBV24-1	NA	TRBJ1-5	CATSEPGLNQPQHF	TGTGCCACCAGTGAACCCGGTCTCAATCAGCCCCAGCATTTT
NA	TRBV29-1	few	TRBJ1-2	CSARGQGRYGYTF	TGCAGCGCCCGAGGGCAGGGGCGGTATGGCTACACCTTC
NA	TRBV7-9	NA	TRBJ1-2	CASSLLQGGGYTF	TGTGCCAGCAGCTTACTTCAAGGGGGTGGCTACACCTTC
TRBD1	TRBV20-1	NA	TRBJ2-7	CSAKQGAYEQYF	TGCAGTGCCAAACAGGGGGCCTACGAGCAGTACTTC
NA	TRBV28	few	TRBJ1-2	CASSQGHYGYTF	TGTGCCAGCAGCCAGGGTCACTATGGCTACACCTTC
TRBD1	TRBV29-1	once	TRBJ1-2	CSVVSDRVYGYTF	TGCAGCGTTGTAAGTGACAGGGTCTATGGCTACACCTTC
NA	TRBV5-5	many	TRBJ1-5	CASSLFTLGQPQHF	TGTGCCAGCAGCTTATTTACTCTGGGACAGCCCCAGCATTTT
NA	TRBV28	few	TRBJ1-1	CASSQYRELASAEAFF	TGTGCCAGCAGTCAATACAGGGAGCTGGCAAGTGCTGAAGCTTTCTTT
NA	TRBV6-2/TRBV6-3	many	TRBJ2-5	CASSYRTAQETQYF	TGTGCCAGCAGTTACCGAACCGCACAAGAGACCCAGTACTTC
NA	TRBV25-1	NA	TRBJ1-1	CASSAATGNTEAFF	TGTGCCAGCAGTGCAGCGACCGGGAACACTGAAGCTTTCTTT
NA	TRBV7-2	NA	TRBJ1-1	CASAFSQGAEAFF	TGTGCCAGCGCCTTCTCACAGGGCGCTGAAGCTTTCTTT
NA	TRBV7-9	NA	TRBJ1-5	CASSSTGSRYF	TGTGCCAGCAGCTCAACAGGGAGCCGGTATTTT
NA	TRBV9	many	TRBJ2-7	CASSVGSGMSYEQYF	TGTGCCAGCAGCGTAGGGTCAGGGATGTCCTACGAGCAGTACTTC
NA	TRBV7-2	NA	TRBJ1-5	CASSLDQGLQHF	TGTGCCAGCAGCTTAGATCAGGGCTTACAGCATTTT
NA	TRBV19	NA	TRBJ2-6	CASSILGVSGANVLTF	TGTGCCAGTAGTATACTCGGTGTCTCCGGGGCCAACGTCCTGACTTTC
NA	TRBV29-1	once	TRBJ1-2	CSVDRSSYGYTF	TGCAGCGTTGACAGGAGTTCCTATGGCTACACCTTC
NA	TRBV10-1	many	TRBJ2-5	CASSVLRRLETQYF	TGCGCCAGCAGTGTTCTCCGCAGGTTGGAGACCCAGTACTTC
TRBD1	TRBV25-1	NA	TRBJ2-2	CARRGTVNTGELFF	TGTGCCAGGAGAGGGACAGTGAACACCGGGGAGCTGTTTTTT
NA	TRBV9	many	TRBJ1-5	CASSVGGASNQPQHF	TGTGCCAGCAGCGTAGGAGGGGCGAGCAATCAGCCCCAGCATTTT
NA	TRBV20-1	many	TRBJ1-2	CSGPIPLGYTF	TGCAGTGGTCCGATCCCACTGGGCTACACCTTC
NA	TRBV7-2	many	TRBJ2-5	CASGSAFQETQYF	TGTGCCAGCGGTAGCGCTTTTCAAGAGACCCAGTACTTC
NA	TRBV20-1	many	TRBJ2-5	CSASSYEETQYF	TGCAGTGCTAGTTCTTATGAAGAGACCCAGTACTTC
NA	TRBV5-1	once	TRBJ2-2	CASSQGGDTGELFF	TGCGCCAGCAGCCAGGGAGGCGACACCGGGGAGCTGTTTTTT
NA	TRBV7-2	NA	TRBJ2-2	CASSLKQGTGELFF	TGTGCCAGCAGCTTGAAACAAGGCACCGGGGAGCTGTTTTTT
TRBD2	TRBV7-9	many	TRBJ2-5	CASSLEVLRRERGETQYF	TGTGCCAGCAGCTTGGAGGTGCTGCGGCGGGAGCGAGGAGAGACCCAGTACTTC
NA	TRBV12-3/TRBV12-4	NA	TRBJ2-5	CASSLSGGGPGETQYF	TGTGCCAGCAGTTTATCTGGGGGAGGACCAGGGGAGACCCAGTACTTC
NA	TRBV11-2	many	TRBJ1-1	CASKLTGGTEAFF	TGTGCCAGCAAACTGACGGGAGGGACTGAAGCTTTCTTT
NA	TRBV6-5	many	TRBJ1-2	CASSYSRLQEGTDGYTF	TGTGCCAGCAGTTACTCCAGGCTACAAGAGGGGACGGATGGCTACACCTTC
TRBD1	TRBV2	few	TRBJ1-1	CASNNRGNTEAFF	TGTGCCAGCAACAACAGGGGGAACACTGAAGCTTTCTTT
TRBD1	TRBV20-1	NA	TRBJ1-1	CSARDRGQVAFF	TGCAGTGCTAGGGACAGGGGGCAGGTGGCTTTCTTT
TRBD1	TRBV9	once	TRBJ1-4	CASSVGVGQGAAEKLFF	TGTGCCAGCAGCGTAGGAGTAGGACAGGGGGCGGCTGAAAAACTGTTTTTT
TRBD2	TRBV2	NA	TRBJ2-7	CASRGGRAGASYEQYF	TGTGCCAGCAGGGGTGGGCGAGCGGGAGCCTCCTACGAGCAGTACTTC
TRBD2	TRBV10-3	many	TRBJ2-7	CAISGGTSGYYEQYF	TGTGCCATCAGTGGGGGGACTAGCGGTTACTACGAGCAGTACTTC
NA	TRBV2	NA	TRBJ1-6	CASSEQGLGDSPLHF	TGTGCCAGCAGTGAACAGGGTTTGGGCGATTCACCCCTCCACTTT
NA	TRBV12-3/TRBV12-4	NA	TRBJ1-5	CASRPPGQGSQPQHF	TGTGCCAGCAGACCACCGGGGCAGGGAAGTCAGCCCCAGCATTTT
NA	TRBV7-7	NA	TRBJ2-5	CASFAEETQYF	TGTGCTAGCTTCGCGGAAGAGACCCAGTACTTC
NA	TRBV6-5	many	TRBJ2-7	CASSYSSARTYEQYF	TGTGCCAGCAGTTACTCTAGCGCACGAACCTACGAGCAGTACTTC
NA	TRBV7-6	NA	TRBJ2-7	CASSLTAGTLYYEQYF	TGTGCCAGCAGCTTAACGGCAGGGACCCTCTACTACGAGCAGTACTTC
TRBD2	TRBV7-2	many	TRBJ2-5	CASSLWPSGSGETQYF	TGTGCCAGCAGCTTATGGCCTAGCGGGAGTGGGGAGACCCAGTACTTC
NA	TRBV13	many	TRBJ2-7	CASSSSLGLGDTISYEQYF	TGTGCCAGCAGCTCCTCCCTCGGGCTTGGGGACACTATTTCCTACGAGCAGTACTTC
TRBD1	TRBV2	many	TRBJ2-7	CASSEGGQGSYEQYF	TGTGCCAGCAGTGAAGGGGGACAGGGCTCCTACGAGCAGTACTTC
TRBD1	TRBV27	NA	TRBJ2-5	CASSYTRDRQETQYF	TGTGCCAGCAGTTACACAAGGGACAGGCAAGAGACCCAGTACTTC
NA	TRBV15	NA	TRBJ2-7	CATSGQGAFYEQYF	TGTGCCACCTCCGGTCAGGGAGCGTTCTACGAGCAGTACTTC
TRBD1	TRBV6-1	many	TRBJ2-7	CASRASGQDEQYF	TGTGCCAGCAGAGCGTCGGGACAGGACGAGCAGTACTTC
NA	TRBV7-8	NA	TRBJ1-5	CASSPRLADQPQETQHF	TGTGCCAGCAGCCCTCGCCTAGCGGACCAGCCTCAAGAGACCCAGCATTTT
NA	TRBV6-5	few	TRBJ2-7	CASSYLPTSYEQYF	TGTGCCAGCAGTTACCTCCCGACCTCCTACGAGCAGTACTTC
NA	TRBV7-2	NA	TRBJ2-3	CASRKERFPSTDTQYF	TGTGCCAGCAGGAAAGAGCGGTTCCCTAGCACAGATACGCAGTATTTT
NA	TRBV15	once	TRBJ1-1	CATSREGQNTEAFF	TGTGCCACCAGCAGAGAGGGTCAGAACACTGAAGCTTTCTTT
NA	TRBV25-1	NA	TRBJ1-5	CASTIRGGVQPQHF	TGTGCCAGCACCATAAGGGGGGGGGTTCAGCCCCAGCATTTT
TRBD1	TRBV29-1	few	TRBJ1-2	CSVTGQQGIGYTF	TGCAGCGTTACGGGCCAACAGGGGATTGGCTACACCTTC
NA	TRBV9	NA	TRBJ1-6	CASSVAGVEHSPLHF	TGTGCCAGCAGCGTAGCAGGGGTGGAACATTCACCCCTCCACTTT
NA	TRBV5-8	NA	TRBJ2-7	CASSPTPLPYEQYF	TGTGCCAGCAGCCCAACCCCCCTCCCCTACGAGCAGTACTTC
NA	TRBV6-6	many	TRBJ2-7	CASTGVVWSYEQYF	TGTGCCAGCACTGGGGTTGTGTGGTCCTACGAGCAGTACTTC
NA	TRBV7-2	many	TRBJ1-2	CASSFDSSNYGYTF	TGTGCCAGCAGCTTCGACAGCTCTAACTATGGCTACACCTTC